These 21 T cell receptor beta chains were all obtained from the same sample, sequenced in a study of regulatory T cells in long-lasting Graves disease. Noted time point: newly diagnosed GD, antithyroid drugs for less than 3 months. PBMCs were the source of the RNA used for TCR sequencing. Construction of the TCR beta libraries employed iRepertoire HTBI primers in conjunction with Arm-PCR of CDR3 regions. TCRdb re-derived calls from the multiplex PCR reads in MiXCR, one entry per CDR3 protein. This table holds about 420,000 distinct CDR3 sequences, about 15% found once. The same specimen was also included in a second study, on T cells in Graves' hyperthyroidism and ophthalmopathy.

This specimen was peripheral blood mononuclear cells (PBMCs), taken at new diagnosis, from a patient treated with antithyroid drugs. The source of these receptors is a woman aged 18-35 years with Graves disease.

CDR3 sequence (DNA): TGTGCCTGGAGCGGCACTTGGGGCGAGACCCAGTACTTC. This translates into CAWSGTWGETQYF. The chain combines TRBV30 with TRBJ2-5, with D perhaps matching TRBD1 (5 bases). V dropped 3 bases and J dropped 5 bases, with 13 bases sitting between them. Looked up from germline, CDR1 is GTSNPN and CDR2 is SVGIG (reference sequence). This CDR3 is built from 13 residues.

This clonotype showed up many times. V is TRBV7-2 and J is TRBJ2-3, with 7 bases matching TRBD2. This CDR3 contains 17 residues. The J segment lost 10 bases and the V segment lost 1 base, leaving 17 bases of the junction unmatched. CDR1 is SGHTA, CDR2 FQGNSA, per germline. This CDR3 reads CASSLETSNTRYRPQYF. Here the CDR3 DNA reads TGTGCCAGCAGCTTAGAGACTAGCAATACGCGCTACCGGCCGCAGTATTTT.

This clonotype came up many times. This chain joins TRBV12-3 or TRBV12-4 and TRBJ1-5; no reliable D call. CDR3 length equals 15 residues. The V end was cut by 5 bases, the J end by 3 bases, with 14 bases between. CDR3 sequence reads: CASSMAGRINQPQHF. The CDR3 nucleotides are TGTGCCAGCAGTATGGCGGGCAGGATCAATCAGCCCCAGCATTTT.

Many counts were recorded for this clonotype. The V gene is TRBV28, the J gene TRBJ2-1; TRBD2 matches 9 bases. Losses at the gene ends were 8 bases for V and 3 bases for J; bases not matched to a gene: 8. This CDR3 spans 15 amino acids. Looked up from germline, CDR1 is MDHEN and CDR2 is SYDVKM. CDR3 loop: CASGGSGRHYNEQFF. The DNA for the CDR3 is TGTGCCAGCGGGGGGAGCGGGAGGCACTACAATGAGCAGTTCTTC.

This clonotype was recorded only once. The final CDR3 position lacks the conserved phenylalanine or tryptophan, pointing to a likely read error. This rearrangement joins TRBV20-1 to TRBJ2-1, with TRBD1 matching over 7 bases. The CDR3 runs 12 residues. Germline-derived CDR1 and CDR2 are DFQATT and SNEGSKA (reference sequence). The V and J ends lost 3 bases and 12 bases, in that order; junction bases with no gene match: 8. The CDR3 sequence: CSARTGNPRQFV. The CDR3, as DNA: TGCAGTGCTAGGACAGGGAACCCTCGGCAGTTCGTC.

This clonotype appeared many times. The chain employs TRBV28 and TRBJ2-2; 9 positions match TRBD2. CDR1 and CDR2 from the germline V gene are MDHEN and SYDVKM. The CDR3 loop spans 16 amino acids. CDR3 DNA: TGTGGCACCGGTTTAGCGGGAGCCAACGTGGCCGGGGAGCTGTTTTTT. It yields the protein CGTGLAGANVAGELFF.

The V call is TRBV19, the J call TRBJ2-2; no clear D gene. V lost 5 bases to trimming and J lost 1 base, with 8 bases between them. CDR1 is LNHDA and CDR2 is SQIVND in the germline V gene (reference sequence). The CDR3 length is 14 residues. The CDR3 loop is CASSVTWNTGELFF. The CDR3 bases are TGTGCCAGTAGTGTTACATGGAACACCGGGGAGCTGTTTTTT.

J is TRBJ1-2 and V is TRBV29-1; no definite D call. The V end was cut by 1 base, the J end by 1 base, with 7 bases between. The CDR3 has 13 residues. CDR1 and CDR2 (germline): SQVTM, ANQGSEA. CDR3 sequence (DNA): TGCAGCGTTGAAGTAACAGTTAACTATGGCTACACCTTC. Amino acid sequence: CSVEVTVNYGYTF. The full variable domain, with the rest looked up from reference TRBV29-1 and TRBJ1-2, is SAVISQKPSRDICQRGTSLTIQCQVDSQVTMMFWYRQQPGQSLTLIATANQGSEATYESGFVIDKFPISRPNLTFSTLTVSNMSPEDSSIYLCSVEVTVNYGYTFGSGTRLTVV.

This clonotype was counted a few times. The rearrangement links TRBV3-1 to TRBJ2-7; D is perhaps TRBD2 (5 bases). CDR1 and CDR2 (germline): LGHDT, YNNKEL (reference sequence). Trimming took off 3 bases at V and 2 bases at J, with 11 bases between the two ends. The CDR3 loop spans 14 amino acids. CDR3 loop: CASSQRGSPYEQYF. The CDR3 nucleotides read TGTGCCAGCAGCCAGCGAGGGAGCCCCTACGAGCAGTACTTC.

The chain couples TRBV10-1 to TRBJ2-1; D is ambiguous. Germline V gives CDR1 WNHNN, CDR2 SYGVQD (reference sequence). This CDR3 is 14 amino acids long. The V end was cut by 3 bases, the J end by 5 bases, with 11 bases between. The CDR3 sequence is CASSETTLNNEQFF. The CDR3 nucleotides read TGCGCCAGCAGTGAAACTACGCTTAACAATGAGCAGTTCTTC.

Many counts were recorded for this clonotype. The chain employs TRBV7-8 and TRBJ2-3; 10 bases match TRBD2. Germline lookup yields CDR1 SGHVS and CDR2 FQNEAQ. V shed 0 bases and J 0 bases; nucleotides not matched to a gene: 3. This CDR3 has 17 amino acids. CDR3 in amino acids: CASSLALAGDSTDTQYF. The CDR3 DNA follows: TGTGCCAGCAGCTTAGCCCTAGCGGGAGATAGCACAGATACGCAGTATTTT.

The V call is TRBV14, the J call TRBJ2-3; D ambiguous. V lost 4 bases, J lost 2 bases, and 10 bases lay in between. Looked up from germline, CDR1 is SGHDN and CDR2 is FVKESK. This CDR3 is built from 14 residues. In DNA, the CDR3 is TGTGCCAGCAGCCTTGGCCGGCTCACAGATACGCAGTATTTT. It yields the protein CASSLGRLTDTQYF.

The V call is TRBV7-9, the J call TRBJ2-3; D is unclear. V was cut by 3 bases and J by 5 bases, with 9 bases left in between. Germline V gene sequence: CDR1 SEHNR, CDR2 FQNEAQ (reference sequence). The CDR3 length is 13 residues. CDR3 sequence (DNA): TGTGCCAGCAGCTTGGCTTGGGGAGATACGCAGTATTTT. Translated: CASSLAWGDTQYF.

This clonotype was recorded many times. The V gene is TRBV6-5, the J gene TRBJ2-7; 9 nucleotides match TRBD1. V shed 3 bases, J shed 3 bases, and the junction held 3 bases outside the gene matches. Germline CDR1 and CDR2: MNHEY and SVGAGI. The CDR3 contains 14 residues. The chain's CDR3 is CASSYRQGVYEQYF. In DNA form, the CDR3 reads TGTGCCAGCAGTTATAGACAGGGGGTCTACGAGCAGTACTTC.

This clonotype was detected only a few times. This sequence joins TRBV2 and TRBJ2-7; 13 bases are shared with TRBD2. The CDR3 is 13 residues long. Germline V gene sequence: CDR1 SNHLY, CDR2 FYNNEI. The junction had 0 bases not matched to a gene; V was cut back by 6 bases and J by 4 bases. The CDR3 loop reads CASRGLAGYEQYF. DNA of the CDR3: TGTGCCAGCAGGGGACTAGCGGGGTACGAGCAGTACTTC.

The chain links TRBV5-1 to TRBJ1-1, with TRBD1 matching 8 bases. The V gene end was trimmed by 4 bases and the J gene end by 1 base; junction bases not matched to a gene: 9. Germline V gives CDR1 SGHRS, CDR2 YFSETQ. The CDR3 contains 16 residues. In DNA form, the CDR3 reads TGCGCCAGCAGCACCTCAGGGGGCGGAACGAACACTGAAGCTTTCTTT. This codes for CASSTSGGGTNTEAFF.

This clonotype occurred many times. CDR3 amino acids: CASSEAQGASYNYGYTF. In nucleotides, the CDR3 is TGTGCCAGCAGTGAAGCCCAGGGGGCCTCCTATAACTATGGCTACACCTTC. This chain joins TRBV2 and TRBJ1-2; TRBD1 aligns across 8 bases. Germline V lookup: CDR1 SNHLY, CDR2 FYNNEI. CDR3 length: 17 amino acids. Trimming cost V 0 bases and J 1 base; bases outside gene matches: 7. Combining the CDR3 with reference TRBV2 and TRBJ1-2 gives the whole variable domain EPEVTQTPSHQVTQMGQEVILRCVPISNHLYFYWYRQILGQKVEFLVSFYNNEISEKSEIFDDQFSVERPDGSNFTLKIRSTKLEDSAMYFCASSEAQGASYNYGYTFGSGTRLTVV.

This clonotype was counted only a few times. This chain links TRBV6-1 with TRBJ2-1, with 13 positions matching TRBD2. The CDR3 is 12 residues long. V lost 10 bases to trimming and J lost 10 bases; unmatched junction nucleotides: 4. Germline CDR1 MNHNS, CDR2 SASEGT. CDR3 protein: CAKGLAGREQFF. The DNA of the CDR3 is TGTGCCAAGGGACTAGCGGGACGAGAGCAGTTCTTC.

The chain carries TRBV11-3 and TRBJ2-2; D gene unclear. The CDR3 runs to 13 residues. V dropped 2 bases and J dropped 10 bases, with 11 bases sitting between them. The V gene's germline CDR1 is SGHNT and CDR2 YENEEA. CDR3 nucleotide sequence: TGTGCCAGCAGCTTAAACCCACCCGCGGAGCTGTTTTTT. It translates to CASSLNPPAELFF. Based on the CDR3 plus reference TRBV11-3 and TRBJ2-2, the full variable domain is EAGVVQSPRYKIIEKKQPVAFWCNPISGHNTLYWYLQNLGQGPELLIRYENEEAVDDSQLPKDRFSAERLKGVDSTLKIQPAELGDSAVYLCASSLNPPAELFFGEGSRLTVL.

In this sample, this clonotype turned up many times. The chain carries TRBV5-6 and TRBJ1-2; no definite D call. This CDR3 region has 14 residues. Trimming took off 2 bases at V and 2 bases at J, with 10 bases between the two ends. Germline-derived CDR1 and CDR2 are SGHDT and YYEEEE. CDR3 residues: CASSFWRVNYGYTF. As DNA, the CDR3 is TGTGCCAGCAGCTTCTGGAGGGTCAACTATGGCTACACCTTC.

This clonotype was observed at least ten times. The rearrangement uses TRBV20-1 and TRBJ2-7, with 8 bases identical to TRBD2. Unmatched junction bases numbered 6, after V lost 6 bases and J lost 5 bases. Germline lookup yields CDR1 DFQATT and CDR2 SNEGSKA (reference sequence). CDR3 length equals 12 residues. The CDR3 DNA reads TGCAGTGCGGCGACTAGCGCCAACGAGCAGTACTTC. Translated, it gives CSAATSANEQYF.